This TCR beta chain was sequenced during a study of cytomegalovirus exposure and HLA in healthy donors. Study conclusions and caveats: According to reports, the classifier identified cytomegalovirus status with high specificity and sensitivity. Productive status was seen about 87% or about 30% of the time for most TCR beta V segments in an earlier analysis. Apart from CMV serostatus, no immune exposure information was available.

Comments on this clone: Antigen unknown.

At the time of sampling, donors were nominally healthy, though unrecorded immune exposures were likely. PCR used 60 Vbeta primers and 13 Jbeta primers. Assay used: immunoSEQ multiplex PCR; TCRdb lists only in-frame clones, some missing. This repertoire includes some 140,000 clones. The sequence was collected from a woman aged 55-70 years in good health and CMV-seronegative. Sequencing was performed on PBMCs.

CDR3 in amino acids: CASKSGPSYEQYF. CDR3 nucleotide sequence: TGCGCCAGCAAATCTGGGCCGTCCTACGAGCAGTACTTC. The rearrangement joins TRBV5-1 to TRBJ2-7; D gene uncertain. Trimming left V 6 bases short and J 1 base short, with 11 bases between. The CDR3 consists of 13 residues. Per the germline V gene, CDR1 is SGHRS and CDR2 is YFSETQ.